The present T cell receptor beta chain was sequenced within a study of OX40 agonist ivuxolimab in advanced cancers. In the study overall: One hepatocellular carcinoma and a couple of cutaneous melanoma patients partially responded. General observations from the study: Average numbers of expanded clones were greater in CD8+ T cells than in CD4+.

Drawing of blood for sampling happened at baseline, at cycle 4 day 1, and at cycle 7 day 1. With regard to this clone: Its antigen is not identified.

Assay used: immunoSEQ multiplex PCR; TCRdb lists only in-frame clones, some missing. The table lists over 75,000 clones, roughly 93% of them singletons. Germline CDR1 SGHDT, CDR2 YYEEEE. Trimming took 3 bases from V and 4 from J; bases not matched to a gene: 5. The CDR3 has 15 amino acids. The sequence came from an adult with an advanced solid tumor such as melanoma, head and neck, liver or kidney cancer. The rearrangement joins TRBV5-6 to TRBJ1-5; TRBD1 agrees at 9 bases. The sequenced sample was CD4+ or CD8+ T cells sorted from blood, obtained in a trial of the OX40 agonist ivuxolimab. CDR3 sequence (DNA): TGTGCCAGCAGCTGGGGACAGGGCCAGAATCAGCCCCAGCATTTT. This gives the protein CASSWGQGQNQPQHF. Filled out from reference TRBV5-6 and TRBJ1-5, the complete variable domain reads DAGVTQSPTHLIKTRGQQVTLRCSPKSGHDTVSWYQQALGQGPQFIFQYYEEEERQRGNFPDRFSGHQFPNYSSELNVNALLLGDSALYLCASSWGQGQNQPQHFGDGTRLSIL.